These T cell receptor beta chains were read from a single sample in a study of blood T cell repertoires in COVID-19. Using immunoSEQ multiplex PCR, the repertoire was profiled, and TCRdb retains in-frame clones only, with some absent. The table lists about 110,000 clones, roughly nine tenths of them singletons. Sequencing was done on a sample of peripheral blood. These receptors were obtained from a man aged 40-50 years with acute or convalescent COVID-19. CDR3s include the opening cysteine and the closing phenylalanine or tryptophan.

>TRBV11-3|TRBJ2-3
CASSFSSTDTQYF
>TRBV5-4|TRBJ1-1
CASSHNTEAFF
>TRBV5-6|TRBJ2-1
CASSLPGGVGNEQFF
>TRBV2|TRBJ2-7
CASSEGGLPIYEQYF
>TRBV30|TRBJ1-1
CAWSWAQNTEAFF
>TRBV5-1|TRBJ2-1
CASSLGLAVASYNEQFF
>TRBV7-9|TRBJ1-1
CASRWGGTEAFF
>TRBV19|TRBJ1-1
CASVQGVNTEAFF
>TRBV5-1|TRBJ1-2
CASSSIGTEENGYTF
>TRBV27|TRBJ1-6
CASSASGQGFSPLHF
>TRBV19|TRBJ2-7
CASSIRDRGLEQYF
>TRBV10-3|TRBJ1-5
CAISDPDGIDQPQHF
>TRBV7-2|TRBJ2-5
CASSLAGRGRETQYF